This T cell receptor beta chain was captured by sequencing in a study of Ad26.COV2.S vaccination and SARS-CoV-2 variants. Study as a whole: Donor got 5x10^10 or 1x10^11 viral particles of Ad26.COV2.S.

CDR1 LGHDT and CDR2 YNNKEL come from the germline V gene (reference sequence). CDR3 length: 14 residues. Trimming left V 1 base short and J 0 bases short, with 4 bases between. Overall study findings and caveats: In vaccinated individuals, spike-specific CD8+ and CD4+ T cell responses reportedly displayed substantial breadth.

As to treatment: roughly 20 received Ad26.COV2.S at low or high dose, single or two shots; 5 received placebo; per-sample allocation not given. Sample collection was performed on day 63 after the first vaccine or placebo injection. In Boston, the donor was an adult between 18-55 years of age. A remark on this clone: Its antigen is not known. Other DNA sequences within the sample encode an identical CDR3.

Sequencing was performed with immunoSEQ multiplex PCR; in TCRdb, only in-frame clones are kept and a portion is missing. The sample consists of about 400,000 clones, roughly four fifths of them appearing once. The sample consisted of peripheral blood, taken in a trial of Ad26.COV2.S vaccine versus placebo. The gene calls are TRBV3-1 (or the pseudogene TRBV3-2) and TRBJ1-3; no clear D. The origin of this receptor is a person between 18 and 60 years old who received the Ad26.COV2.S COVID-19 vaccine or a placebo. In DNA, the CDR3 is TGTGCCAGCAGCCAAGCCAGCTCTGGAAACACCATATATTTT. Its protein is CASSQASSGNTIYF.